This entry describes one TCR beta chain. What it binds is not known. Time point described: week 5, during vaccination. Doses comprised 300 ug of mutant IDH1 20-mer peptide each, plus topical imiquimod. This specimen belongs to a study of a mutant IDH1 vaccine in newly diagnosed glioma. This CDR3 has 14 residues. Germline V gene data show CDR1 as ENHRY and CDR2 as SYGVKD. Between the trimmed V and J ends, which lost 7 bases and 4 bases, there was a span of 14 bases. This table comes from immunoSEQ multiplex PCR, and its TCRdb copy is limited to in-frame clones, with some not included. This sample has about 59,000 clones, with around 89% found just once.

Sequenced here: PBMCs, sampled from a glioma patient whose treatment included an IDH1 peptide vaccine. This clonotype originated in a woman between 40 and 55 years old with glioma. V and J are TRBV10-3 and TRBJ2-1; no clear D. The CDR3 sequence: CAIKGHDHYNEQFF. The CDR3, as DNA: TGTGCCATCAAGGGTCACGACCATTACAATGAGCAGTTCTTC.